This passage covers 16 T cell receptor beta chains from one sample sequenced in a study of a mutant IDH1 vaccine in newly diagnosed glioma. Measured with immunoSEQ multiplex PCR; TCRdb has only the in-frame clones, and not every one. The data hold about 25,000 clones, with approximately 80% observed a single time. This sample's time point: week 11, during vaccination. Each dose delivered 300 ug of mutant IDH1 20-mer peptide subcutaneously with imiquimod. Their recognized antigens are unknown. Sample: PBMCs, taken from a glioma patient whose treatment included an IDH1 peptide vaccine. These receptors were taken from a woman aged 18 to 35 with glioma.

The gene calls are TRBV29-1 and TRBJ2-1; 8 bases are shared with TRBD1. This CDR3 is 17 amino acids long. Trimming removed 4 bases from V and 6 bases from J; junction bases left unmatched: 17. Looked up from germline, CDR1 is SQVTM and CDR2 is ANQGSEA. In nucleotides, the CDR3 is TGCAGCGTTGTATACCCGACAGGGGTTCATAGTGGCAATGAGCAGTTCTTC. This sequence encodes CSVVYPTGVHSGNEQFF.

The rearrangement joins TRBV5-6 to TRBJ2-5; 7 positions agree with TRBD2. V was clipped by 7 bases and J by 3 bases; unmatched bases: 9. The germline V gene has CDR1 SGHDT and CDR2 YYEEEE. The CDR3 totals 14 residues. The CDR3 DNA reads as TGTGCCAGCGATTCGGGACTACGTAAAGAGACCCAGTACTTC. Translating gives CASDSGLRKETQYF.

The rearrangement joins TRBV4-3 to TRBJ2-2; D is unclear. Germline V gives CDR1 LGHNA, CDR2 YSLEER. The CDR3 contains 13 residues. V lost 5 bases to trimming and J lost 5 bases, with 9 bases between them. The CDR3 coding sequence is TGCGCCAGCAGCGGGCGCGGTACCGGGGAGCTGTTTTTT. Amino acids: CASSGRGTGELFF.

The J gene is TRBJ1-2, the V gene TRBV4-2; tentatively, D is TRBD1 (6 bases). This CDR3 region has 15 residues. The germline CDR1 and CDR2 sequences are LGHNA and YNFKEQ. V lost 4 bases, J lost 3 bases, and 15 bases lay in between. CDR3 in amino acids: CASSPYRVKDYGYTF. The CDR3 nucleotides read TGTGCCAGCAGCCCCTACAGGGTCAAGGACTATGGCTACACCTTC.

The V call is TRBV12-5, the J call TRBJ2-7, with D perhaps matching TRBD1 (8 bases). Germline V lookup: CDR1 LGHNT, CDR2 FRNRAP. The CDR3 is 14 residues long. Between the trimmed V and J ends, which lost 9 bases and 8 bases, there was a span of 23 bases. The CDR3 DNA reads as TGTGCTAGGCGGGAGAAGGACAGGGCGTCGCAGCAGTACTTC. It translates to CARREKDRASQQYF.

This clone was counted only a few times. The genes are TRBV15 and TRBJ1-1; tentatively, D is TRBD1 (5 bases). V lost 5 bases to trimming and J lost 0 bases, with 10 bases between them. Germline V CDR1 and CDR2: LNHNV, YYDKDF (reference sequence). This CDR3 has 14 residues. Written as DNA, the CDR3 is TGTGCCACCAGCCCCACGGACATGAACACTGAAGCTTTCTTT. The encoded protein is CATSPTDMNTEAFF.

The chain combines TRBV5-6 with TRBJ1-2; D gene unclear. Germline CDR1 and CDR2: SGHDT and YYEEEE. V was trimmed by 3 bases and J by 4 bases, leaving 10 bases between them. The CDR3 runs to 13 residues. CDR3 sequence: CASSSSGVYGYTF. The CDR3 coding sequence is TGTGCCAGCAGCTCAAGCGGAGTCTATGGCTACACCTTC.

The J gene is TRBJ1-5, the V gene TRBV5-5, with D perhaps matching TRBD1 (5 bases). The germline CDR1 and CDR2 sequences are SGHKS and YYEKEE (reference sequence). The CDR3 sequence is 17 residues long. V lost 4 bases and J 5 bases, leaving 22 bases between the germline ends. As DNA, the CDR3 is TGTGCCAGCAGCGCGGGCCTGGGGCCCGGGAGTGATCAGCCCCAGCATTTT. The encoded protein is CASSAGLGPGSDQPQHF.

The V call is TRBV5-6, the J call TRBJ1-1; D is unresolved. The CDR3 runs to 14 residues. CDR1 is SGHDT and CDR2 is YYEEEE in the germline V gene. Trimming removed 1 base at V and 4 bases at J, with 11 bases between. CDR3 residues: CASSLRGWSTEAFF. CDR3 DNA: TGTGCCAGCAGCTTGCGCGGGTGGTCCACTGAAGCTTTCTTT.

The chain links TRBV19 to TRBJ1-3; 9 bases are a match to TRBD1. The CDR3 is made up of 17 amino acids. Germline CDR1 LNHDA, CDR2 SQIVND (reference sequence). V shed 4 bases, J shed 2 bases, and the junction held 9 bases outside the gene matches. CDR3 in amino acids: CASSTTGGVIAGNTIYF. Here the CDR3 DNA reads TGTGCCAGTAGTACGACAGGGGGAGTTATTGCTGGAAACACCATATATTTT. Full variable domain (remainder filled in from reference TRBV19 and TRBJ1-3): DGGITQSPKYLFRKEGQNVTLSCEQNLNHDAMYWYRQDPGQGLRLIYYSQIVNDFQKGDIAEGYSVSREKKESFPLTVTSAQKNPTAFYLCASSTTGGVIAGNTIYFGEGSWLTVV.

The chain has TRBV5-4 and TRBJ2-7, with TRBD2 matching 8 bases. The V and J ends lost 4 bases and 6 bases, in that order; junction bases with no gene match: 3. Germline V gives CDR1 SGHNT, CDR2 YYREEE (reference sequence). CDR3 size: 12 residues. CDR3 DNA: TGTGCCAGCAGCGCCCGGGGGGGCGAGCAGTACTTC. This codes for CASSARGGEQYF.

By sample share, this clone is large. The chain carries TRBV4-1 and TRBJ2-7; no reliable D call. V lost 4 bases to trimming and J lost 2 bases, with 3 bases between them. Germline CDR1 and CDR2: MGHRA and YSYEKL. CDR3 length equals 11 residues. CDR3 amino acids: CASSRTYEQYF. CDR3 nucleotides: TGCGCCAGCAGCCGAACCTACGAGCAGTACTTC.

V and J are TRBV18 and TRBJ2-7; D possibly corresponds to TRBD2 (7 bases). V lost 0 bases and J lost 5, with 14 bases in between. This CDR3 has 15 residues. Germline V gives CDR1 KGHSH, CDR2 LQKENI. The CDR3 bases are TGTGCCAGCTCACCACCGTACGGGGGGCGAGACGAGCAGTACTTC. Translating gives CASSPPYGGRDEQYF.

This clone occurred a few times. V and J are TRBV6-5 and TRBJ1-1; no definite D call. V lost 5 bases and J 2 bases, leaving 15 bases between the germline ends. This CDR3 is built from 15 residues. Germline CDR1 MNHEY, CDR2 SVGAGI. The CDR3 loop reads CASSARGRYNTEAFF. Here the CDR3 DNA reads TGTGCCAGCAGTGCTCGTGGACGGTATAACACTGAAGCTTTCTTT.

CDR3 DNA sequence: TGTGCCTGGAGGAAGGGACAGGGATCCTACGAGCAGTACTTC. Protein: CAWRKGQGSYEQYF. This chain links TRBV30 with TRBJ2-7; 9 nucleotides agree with TRBD1. Per the germline V gene, CDR1 is GTSNPN and CDR2 is SVGIG (reference sequence). The CDR3 is 14 amino acids. V gave up 3 bases and J gave up 1 base; unmatched junction bases: 4. The complete variable domain, with remaining parts taken from reference TRBV30 and TRBJ2-7, reads SQTIHQWPATLVQPVGSPLSLECTVEGTSNPNLYWYRQAAGRGLQLLFYSVGIGQISSEVPQNLSASRPQDRQFILSSKKLLLSDSGFYLCAWRKGQGSYEQYFGPGTRLTVT.

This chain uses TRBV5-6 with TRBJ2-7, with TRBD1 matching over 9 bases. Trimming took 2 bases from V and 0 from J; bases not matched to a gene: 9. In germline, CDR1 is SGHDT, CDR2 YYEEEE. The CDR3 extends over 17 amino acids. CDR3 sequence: CASSFFGQGSLSYEQYF. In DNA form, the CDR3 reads TGTGCCAGCAGCTTTTTCGGACAGGGGTCCCTCTCCTACGAGCAGTACTTC.